Following are 32 T cell receptor beta chains from one sample sequenced in a study of OX40 agonist ivuxolimab in advanced cancers. Generated by immunoSEQ multiplex PCR, the TCRdb table keeps only in-frame clones and is missing some. The sample gives approximately 33,000 clones, roughly 90% of which show up once; 26% is in the top ten. Sequencing used CD4+ or CD8+ T cells sorted from blood, obtained in a trial of the OX40 agonist ivuxolimab. The receptor set was obtained from an adult with an advanced solid tumor such as melanoma, head and neck, liver or kidney cancer.

This sequence joins TRBV28 and TRBJ1-6; D not resolved. This CDR3 has 14 residues. The germline V gene has CDR1 MDHEN and CDR2 SYDVKM. Trimming took 4 bases from V and 9 from J, leaving 13 bases between them. CDR3 region: CASSSPFLISPLHF. The CDR3 DNA reads TGTGCCAGCAGTTCACCATTTTTGATTTCACCCCTCCACTTT.

V and J are TRBV6-1 and TRBJ2-7; 12 positions agree with TRBD2. CDR1 is MNHNS, CDR2 SASEGT, per germline. V trimming: 10 bases; J trimming: 2 bases; junction bases outside the gene matches: 6. The CDR3 covers 14 residues. The CDR3 coding sequence is TGTGCCACCTATCTAGCGGGAGGGCCCTACGAGCAGTACTTC. Translation: CATYLAGGPYEQYF.

CDR3 bases: TGTGCCAGCAGCTTGGACGGGTCCTACGAGCAGTACTTC. Its protein product is CASSLDGSYEQYF. The V call is TRBV11-2, the J call TRBJ2-7; no definite D call. The CDR3 totals 13 residues. The germline V gene has CDR1 SGHAT and CDR2 FQNNGV. V lost 3 bases and J lost 1, with 7 bases in between.

This clone is a singleton in its sample. The J gene is TRBJ2-6, the V gene TRBV9, with 7 bases fitting TRBD1. This CDR3 spans 16 amino acids. The V and J ends lost 3 bases and 0 bases, in that order; junction bases with no gene match: 3. CDR1 and CDR2 from the germline V gene are SGDLS and YYNGEE. DNA of the CDR3: TGTGCCAGCAGCGGTTGGGACAGCTCTGGGGCCAACGTCCTGACTTTC. Residues: CASSGWDSSGANVLTF. The full variable domain, rest sourced from reference TRBV9 and TRBJ2-6, is DSGVTQTPKHLITATGQRVTLRCSPRSGDLSVYWYQQSLDQGLQFLIQYYNGEERAKGNILERFSAQQFPDLHSELNLSSLELGDSALYFCASSGWDSSGANVLTFGAGSRLTVL.

The chain is built from TRBV9 and TRBJ2-3; 8 bases are a match to TRBD1. The CDR3 extends over 15 amino acids. J lost 10 bases, V lost 0 bases, and 10 bases had no gene match. The germline CDR1 and CDR2 sequences are SGDLS and YYNGEE. The CDR3: CASSVETGGSGAQYF. The CDR3 bases are TGTGCCAGCAGCGTAGAAACAGGGGGGTCCGGGGCGCAGTATTTT.

The V call is TRBV28, the J call TRBJ2-5; 7 bases align to TRBD1. The V segment lost 5 bases and the J segment 3 bases; nucleotides outside the gene matches: 9. CDR3 length: 15 residues. Germline CDR1 MDHEN, CDR2 SYDVKM. CDR3 DNA: TGTGCCAGCAGTATCCCCCGGGACAGCAAAGAGACCCAGTACTTC. It is translated as CASSIPRDSKETQYF.

This chain joins TRBV10-1 and TRBJ2-7, with TRBD1 as a possible D gene (6 bases). V lost 3 bases, J lost 3 bases, and 18 bases lay in between. The CDR3 contains 16 residues. From germline, CDR1 is WNHNN and CDR2 SYGVQD (reference sequence). The CDR3 coding sequence is TGCGCCAGCAGTGATAGCAGGGGCTTTAGTCTCTACGAGCAGTACTTC. Amino acids: CASSDSRGFSLYEQYF.

The rearrangement links TRBV30 to TRBJ2-7, with 9 bases aligning to TRBD1. The germline gives CDR1 GTSNPN, CDR2 SVGIG (reference sequence). V dropped 2 bases and J dropped 2; count of bases not matched to a gene: 7. This CDR3 has 15 residues. The CDR3 coding sequence is TGTGCCTGGAGTACAGGGACAGGGTGGCCCTACGAGCAGTACTTC. Encoded protein: CAWSTGTGWPYEQYF.

CDR3 in amino acids: CASSLSSSVEQYF. The CDR3 region has the DNA TGTGCCAGCAGCTTATCCAGCAGTGTCGAGCAGTACTTC. The chain links TRBV13 to TRBJ2-7; D is unclear. The CDR3 sequence is 13 residues long. V shed 2 bases and J shed 6 bases, with 11 bases lying between them. Germline-derived CDR1 and CDR2 are PRHDT and FYEKMQ (reference sequence). The full variable domain, completed using reference TRBV13 and TRBJ2-7, is AAGVIQSPRHLIKEKRETATLKCYPIPRHDTVYWYQQGPGQDPQFLISFYEKMQSDKGSIPDRFSAQQFSDYHSELNMSSLELGDSALYFCASSLSSSVEQYFGPGTRLTVT.

The chain combines TRBV7-9 with TRBJ2-5; D possibly corresponds to TRBD2 (6 bases). Germline CDR1 SEHNR, CDR2 FQNEAQ (reference sequence). The germline V and J ends were trimmed by 1 base and 2 bases, with 14 bases remaining between them. This CDR3 region has 16 residues. The CDR3 reads CASSLGPAGEQETQYF. CDR3 coding DNA: TGTGCCAGCAGCTTAGGGCCAGCGGGTGAACAAGAGACCCAGTACTTC. Looking up the rest from reference TRBV7-9 and TRBJ2-5 gives the full variable domain: DTGVSQNPRHKITKRGQNVTFRCDPISEHNRLYWYRQTLGQGPEFLTYFQNEAQLEKSRLLSDRFSAERPKGSFSTLEIQRTEQGDSAMYLCASSLGPAGEQETQYFGPGTRLLVL.

The rearrangement uses TRBV29-1 and TRBJ2-7; maybe TRBD2 (7 bases). Germline V lookup: CDR1 SQVTM, CDR2 ANQGSEA. The CDR3 contains 12 residues. V lost 1 base, J lost 11 bases, and 15 bases lay in between. The CDR3 bases are TGCAGCGTTGAAGGGAAAGGGGGGGAAGAGTACTTC. Protein product: CSVEGKGGEEYF.

The table lists this clone with a few counts. This chain links TRBV4-3 with TRBJ1-1, with D unclear. The CDR3 consists of 13 residues. Germline values: CDR1 LGHNA, CDR2 YSLEER. V was shortened by 4 bases and J by 0 bases, with 6 bases between the two germline ends. CDR3 coding DNA: TGCGCCAGCAGCCGGACCTTGAACACTGAAGCTTTCTTT. Translation: CASSRTLNTEAFF.

This clone was counted a single time. V is TRBV5-1 and J is TRBJ2-2; D not certain. V was cut by 2 bases and J by 7 bases, with 6 bases left in between. The CDR3 loop spans 12 amino acids. From germline, CDR1 is SGHRS and CDR2 YFSETQ. The CDR3 loop reads CASSFSSGELFF. The CDR3 coding sequence is TGCGCCAGCAGCTTCAGTAGCGGGGAGCTGTTTTTT. The full variable domain, in which reference TRBV5-1 and TRBJ2-2 provide the parts outside the CDR3, is KAGVTQTPRYLIKTRGQQVTLSCSPISGHRSVSWYQQTPGQGLQFLFEYFSETQRNKGNFPGRFSGRQFSNSRSEMNVSTLELGDSALYLCASSFSSGELFFGEGSRLTVL.

The V gene is TRBV9, the J gene TRBJ1-4; the D gene is possibly TRBD1 (5 bases). The CDR3 loop spans 18 amino acids. V was pared by 0 bases and J by 0 bases, with 15 bases between. In germline, CDR1 is SGDLS, CDR2 YYNGEE. This chain's CDR3 is CASSVGGSLPTTNEKLFF. CDR3 nucleotides: TGTGCCAGCAGCGTAGGGGGGTCACTCCCTACAACTAATGAAAAACTGTTTTTT.

This clone has a single count. The chain combines TRBV30 with TRBJ1-2; weak D call: TRBD1 (6 bases). Per germline, CDR1 GTSNPN and CDR2 SVGIG (reference sequence). CDR3 size: 15 residues. V shed 5 bases and J shed 3 bases, with 19 bases lying between them. CDR3 in DNA: TGTGCCTGGGGGACAAGGCAGGGGATATACTATGGCTACACCTTC. Translating it yields CAWGTRQGIYYGYTF.

Notes on this clone: At one boundary the junction diverges from the germline segment, which might be a read error. V and J are TRBV27 and TRBJ2-7; the D gene is possibly TRBD2 (6 bases). Germline assignment: CDR1 MNHEY and CDR2 SMNVEV (reference sequence). CDR3 length equals 16 residues. CDR3 sequence: CASSFVSGMGGYELYF. CDR3 in DNA: TGTGCCAGCAGTTTTGTTTCGGGTATGGGAGGATACGAGCTGTACTTC.

The gene calls are TRBV10-2 and TRBJ2-1, with D perhaps TRBD2 (5 bases). Looked up from germline, CDR1 is WSHSY and CDR2 is SAAADI. The V end was cut by 2 bases, the J end by 4 bases, with 9 bases between. CDR3 length: 14 amino acids. The CDR3 DNA follows: TGCGCCAGCAGTGAGACCGGGATTTACAATGAGCAGTTCTTC. Encoded protein: CASSETGIYNEQFF.

CDR3 DNA sequence: TGTGCCAGCAGTTATCAAGGCAGCTCTAATGAAAAACTGTTTTTT. Translating it yields CASSYQGSSNEKLFF. The rearrangement links TRBV27 to TRBJ1-4; the D is unclear. Germline CDR1 reads MNHEY; CDR2 reads SMNVEV (reference sequence). Trimming left V 4 bases short and J 3 bases short, with 12 bases between. The CDR3 runs to 15 residues.

V and J are TRBV2 and TRBJ1-5; TRBD1 matches at 9 bases. V lost 9 bases, J lost 5 bases, and 11 bases stayed unmatched. Germline assignment: CDR1 SNHLY and CDR2 FYNNEI. CDR3 length: 15 amino acids. The DNA of the CDR3 is TGTGCCAGGGGGAAACGGACAGGGGAGGATCAGCCCCAGCATTTT. Amino acid sequence: CARGKRTGEDQPQHF.

This clone occurred a few times. The chain recombines TRBV19 with TRBJ1-5; D is unresolved. Germline values: CDR1 LNHDA, CDR2 SQIVND (reference sequence). Trimming left V 5 bases short and J 2 bases short, with 7 bases between. CDR3 length equals 13 residues. The CDR3 is CASSSNRNQPQHF. The CDR3 DNA reads TGTGCCAGTAGTTCCAACCGCAATCAGCCCCAGCATTTT.

The gene calls are TRBV4-2 and TRBJ2-2, with D possibly being TRBD1 or TRBD2 (6 bases each). The CDR3 is made up of 17 amino acids. Trimming removed 0 bases at V and 1 base at J, with 12 bases between. Germline CDR1 LGHNA, CDR2 YNFKEQ. The CDR3 spells CASSQDLGGWNTGELFF. In DNA form, the CDR3 reads TGTGCCAGCAGCCAAGACTTGGGGGGCTGGAACACCGGGGAGCTGTTTTTT.

This chain joins TRBV2 and TRBJ1-5, with D possibly being TRBD1 (5 bases). Germline-derived CDR1 and CDR2 are SNHLY and FYNNEI. CDR3 length: 16 amino acids. V was pared by 5 bases and J by 6 bases, with 20 bases between. CDR3 bases: TGTGCCAGCAGTCCACGGTTGGTGGGGGTAGCTCAGCCCCAGCATTTT. As protein: CASSPRLVGVAQPQHF.

The rearrangement joins TRBV29-1 to TRBJ1-1; no firm D call. Germline-derived CDR1 and CDR2 are SQVTM and ANQGSEA. The CDR3 is 11 amino acids. The V gene lost 0 bases and the J gene lost 8 bases, with 7 bases spanning the gap. The CDR3 region has the DNA TGCAGCGTTGAAGATACGGGCGAAGCTTTCTTT. This gives the protein CSVEDTGEAFF.

V gene TRBV27 combines with J gene TRBJ1-2, with a weak D call TRBD1 (6 bases). This CDR3 region has 14 residues. The germline CDR1 and CDR2 sequences are MNHEY and SMNVEV (reference sequence). Trimming removed 4 bases at V and 4 bases at J, with 13 bases between. The DNA for the CDR3 is TGTGCCAGCAGTTATTTAGGGGACATCTATGGCTACACCTTC. Protein product: CASSYLGDIYGYTF.

V usage is TRBV7-6 and J usage is TRBJ2-7; 9 bases line up with TRBD2. Germline CDR1 reads SGHVS; CDR2 reads FNYEAQ. CDR3 length: 13 residues. V dropped 1 base and J dropped 11; count of bases not matched to a gene: 6. CDR3 sequence: CASSLGIAGGEYF. The DNA for the CDR3 is TGTGCCAGCAGCTTAGGTATTGCGGGAGGGGAGTACTTC.

The J gene is TRBJ2-1, the V gene TRBV28, with D possibly being TRBD1 or TRBD2 (5 bases each). The CDR3 has 14 amino acids. Deletions cut 6 bases from V and 10 bases from J, with 19 bases between. The germline V gene encodes CDR1 MDHEN and CDR2 SYDVKM. The CDR3 spells CASSVTGTAGEQFF. The CDR3 nucleotides are TGTGCCAGCAGCGTTACTGGGACGGCTGGGGAGCAGTTCTTC.

This chain uses TRBV29-1 with TRBJ2-7; no reliable D call. The V end was cut by 4 bases, the J end by 2 bases, with 12 bases between. CDR3 length: 13 residues. The V gene's germline CDR1 is SQVTM and CDR2 ANQGSEA. The CDR3 spells CSVGATDPYEQYF. In DNA, the CDR3 is TGCAGCGTTGGGGCTACCGATCCCTACGAGCAGTACTTC.

The rearrangement uses TRBV7-9 and TRBJ1-4; D perhaps matches TRBD1 (5 bases). Between the trimmed V and J ends, which lost 5 bases and 8 bases, there was a span of 15 bases. The germline gives CDR1 SEHNR, CDR2 FQNEAQ (reference sequence). The CDR3 totals 14 residues. The chain's CDR3 is CASSPLEGEEKLFF. The CDR3, as DNA: TGTGCCAGCAGCCCCTTAGAAGGGGAAGAAAAACTGTTTTTT.

The chain is built from TRBV27 and TRBJ1-4; D remains unclear. CDR3 length equals 17 residues. Looked up from germline, CDR1 is MNHEY and CDR2 is SMNVEV (reference sequence). Deletions cut 2 bases from V and 0 bases from J, with 13 bases between. This chain's CDR3 is CASSLNTRRATNEKLFF. DNA for the CDR3: TGTGCCAGCAGTTTAAACACCCGGAGAGCAACTAATGAAAAACTGTTTTTT.

This clone was observed once. This rearrangement joins TRBV28 to TRBJ2-5; maybe TRBD2 (6 bases). The germline V gene encodes CDR1 MDHEN and CDR2 SYDVKM. The CDR3 is 14 residues long. V lost 4 bases, J lost 0 bases, and 9 bases lay in between. The CDR3 region is CASSSGLYQETQYF. CDR3 nucleotide sequence: TGTGCCAGCAGTTCGGGACTCTACCAAGAGACCCAGTACTTC.

This rearrangement joins TRBV28 to TRBJ2-1; D call uncertain. Deletions cut 7 bases from V and 6 bases from J, with 7 bases between. The CDR3 loop spans 11 amino acids. Germline loops: CDR1 MDHEN, CDR2 SYDVKM. The DNA for the CDR3 is TGTGCCAGCACCGAGACCAATGAGCAGTTCTTC. Amino acid sequence: CASTETNEQFF. Together with reference TRBV28 and TRBJ2-1, the CDR3 gives the full variable domain: DVKVTQSSRYLVKRTGEKVFLECVQDMDHENMFWYRQDPGLGLRLIYFSYDVKMKEKGDIPEGYSVSREKKERFSLILESASTNQTSMYLCASTETNEQFFGPGTRLTVL.

The V call is TRBV6-7, the J call TRBJ1-5, with D hard to call. TRBV6-7 is flagged as an ORF with uncertain function. V was shortened by 9 bases and J by 3 bases, with 9 bases between the two germline ends. CDR3 length: 12 residues. In nucleotides, the CDR3 is TGTGCCAGTTTGGACCTCAATCAGCCCCAGCATTTT. It specifies CASLDLNQPQHF.